This is a list of T cell receptor beta chains from one sample in a study of cytomegalovirus exposure and HLA in healthy donors. TCRdb's copy holds only in-frame clones and misses some; the assay was immunoSEQ multiplex PCR. The table has fewer than 200,000 clones, over 70% seen once; the top ten hold around a tenth. The specimen sequenced was PBMCs. These receptors were taken from a young man in good health and CMV-seropositive. The CDR3 runs from the conserved cysteine through the conserved F or W. A D gene is named only where the DNA matches it firmly. Size is omitted from some rows. Given values are once, few, many or a class for expanded clones.

J | length | D | size | V | DNA | CDR3
TRBJ1-5 | 16 | TRBD1 | NA | TRBV7-9 | TGTGCCAGCAGCGCGGACAGGGGGCGCGGCAATCAGCCCCAGCATTTT | CASSADRGRGNQPQHF
TRBJ2-6 | 12 | NA | NA | TRBV10-3 | TGTGCCGTAGACTCTGGGGCCAACGTCCTGACTTTC | CAVDSGANVLTF
TRBJ1-2 | 16 | TRBD1 | NA | TRBV5-1 | TGCGCCAGCAGCTTAACCGCCGGACAGGGCAAGTTTGCAAACACCTTC | CASSLTAGQGKFANTF
TRBJ1-2 | 15 | NA | NA | TRBV4-3 | TGCGCCAGCAGCCAAGGACAGTCAACCAACTATGGCTACACCTTC | CASSQGQSTNYGYTF
TRBJ2-4 | 16 | TRBD2 | NA | TRBV4-2 | TGTGCCAGCAGCCAAGAAGCCGCGGGGGGCAAAAACATTCAGTACTTC | CASSQEAAGGKNIQYF
TRBJ1-5 | 13 | NA | NA | TRBV6-1 | TGTGCCGGTAAAACAGGATACAATCAGCCCCAGCATTTT | CAGKTGYNQPQHF
TRBJ1-5 | 12 | TRBD1 | NA | TRBV9 | TGTACTGGGGACAGACTAAATCAGCCCCAGCATTTT | CTGDRLNQPQHF
TRBJ1-3 | 13 | TRBD1 | NA | TRBV7-2 | TGTGCCAGCAGCAAGCGACCGGGACAGGGGATGAATTTT | CASSKRPGQGMNF
TRBJ1-2 | 15 | TRBD1 | few | TRBV19 | TGTGCCAGTAGTGGCCAAGGGGACAGCCCCTATGGCTACACCTTC | CASSGQGDSPYGYTF
TRBJ2-7 | 15 | TRBD2 | NA | TRBV25-1 | TGTGCCAGTCGTAAATTAGCGGGAGAGGCATACGAGCAGTACTTC | CASRKLAGEAYEQYF
TRBJ1-1 | 16 | NA | NA | TRBV5-1 | TGCGCCAGCAGCTTGGGTGTTGGAGGGGTGAACACTGAAGCTTTCTTT | CASSLGVGGVNTEAFF
TRBJ2-1 | 15 | TRBD1 | NA | TRBV7-9 | TGTGCCAGCAGCCCCGGGACAGGGAATTTCAATGAGCAGTTCTTC | CASSPGTGNFNEQFF
TRBJ1-4 | 15 | TRBD1 | few | TRBV6-1 | TGTGCCAGCAGTGGGGACAGGGGGCGCATTGAAAAACTGTTTTTT | CASSGDRGRIEKLFF